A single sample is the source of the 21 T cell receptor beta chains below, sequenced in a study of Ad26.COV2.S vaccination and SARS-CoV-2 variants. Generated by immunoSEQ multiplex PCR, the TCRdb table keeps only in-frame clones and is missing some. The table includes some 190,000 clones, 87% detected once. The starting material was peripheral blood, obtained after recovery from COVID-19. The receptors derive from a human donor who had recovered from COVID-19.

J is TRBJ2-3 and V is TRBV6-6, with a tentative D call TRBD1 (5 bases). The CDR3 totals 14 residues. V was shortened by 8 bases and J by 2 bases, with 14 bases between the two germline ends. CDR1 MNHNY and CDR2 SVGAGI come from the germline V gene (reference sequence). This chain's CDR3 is CASGPVGLTDTQYF. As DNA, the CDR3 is TGTGCCAGCGGCCCCGTGGGGCTCACAGATACGCAGTATTTT.

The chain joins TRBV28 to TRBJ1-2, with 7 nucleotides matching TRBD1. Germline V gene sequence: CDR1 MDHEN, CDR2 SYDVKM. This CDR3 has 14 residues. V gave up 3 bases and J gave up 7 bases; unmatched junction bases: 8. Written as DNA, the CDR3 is TGTGCCAGCAGTTTGGGTGACAGGGTTGGTGGCTACACCTTC. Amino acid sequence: CASSLGDRVGGYTF.

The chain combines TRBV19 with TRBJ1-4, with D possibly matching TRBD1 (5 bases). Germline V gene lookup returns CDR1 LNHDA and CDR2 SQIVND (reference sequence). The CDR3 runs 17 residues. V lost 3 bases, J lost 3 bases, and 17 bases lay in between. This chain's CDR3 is CASSIEGAGMANEKLFF. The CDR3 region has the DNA TGTGCCAGTAGTATCGAAGGGGCGGGAATGGCTAATGAAAAACTGTTTTTT.

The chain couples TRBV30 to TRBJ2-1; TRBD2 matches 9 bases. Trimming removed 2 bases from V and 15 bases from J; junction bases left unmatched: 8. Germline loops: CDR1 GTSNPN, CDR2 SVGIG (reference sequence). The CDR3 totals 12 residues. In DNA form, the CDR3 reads TGTGCCTGGAGTCGTGTAGCGGGAGTGGGGTTCTTC. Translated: CAWSRVAGVGFF.

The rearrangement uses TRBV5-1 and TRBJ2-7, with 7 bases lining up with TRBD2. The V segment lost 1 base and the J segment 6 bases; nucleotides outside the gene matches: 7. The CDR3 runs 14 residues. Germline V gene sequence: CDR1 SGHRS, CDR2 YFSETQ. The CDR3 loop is CASSLSIGRFEQYF. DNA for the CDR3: TGCGCCAGCAGCTTGTCGATCGGGAGGTTCGAGCAGTACTTC.

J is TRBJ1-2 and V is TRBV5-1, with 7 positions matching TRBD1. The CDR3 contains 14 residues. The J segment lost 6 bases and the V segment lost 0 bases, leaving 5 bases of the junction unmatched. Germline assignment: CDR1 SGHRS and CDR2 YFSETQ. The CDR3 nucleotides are TGCGCCAGCAGCTTGGGACAGGGTCTGGATGGCTACACCTTC. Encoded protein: CASSLGQGLDGYTF.

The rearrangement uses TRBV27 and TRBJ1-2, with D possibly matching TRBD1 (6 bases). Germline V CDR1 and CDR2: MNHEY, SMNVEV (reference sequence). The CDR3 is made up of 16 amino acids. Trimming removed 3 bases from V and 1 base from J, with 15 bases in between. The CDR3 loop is CASSFYRGAVNYGYTF. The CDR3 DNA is TGTGCCAGCAGTTTTTATCGGGGGGCGGTTAACTATGGCTACACCTTC.

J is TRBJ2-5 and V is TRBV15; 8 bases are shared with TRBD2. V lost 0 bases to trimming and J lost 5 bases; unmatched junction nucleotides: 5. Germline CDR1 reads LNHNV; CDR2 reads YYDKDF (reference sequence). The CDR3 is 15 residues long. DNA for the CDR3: TGTGCCACCAGCAGAGATCGGGGGGGGCCGGAGACCCAGTACTTC. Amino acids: CATSRDRGGPETQYF.

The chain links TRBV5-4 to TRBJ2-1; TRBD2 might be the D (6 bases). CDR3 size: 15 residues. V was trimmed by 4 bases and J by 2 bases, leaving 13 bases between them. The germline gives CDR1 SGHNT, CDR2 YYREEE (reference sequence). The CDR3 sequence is CASSRAGFAYNEQFF. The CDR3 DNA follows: TGTGCCAGCAGCAGGGCGGGGTTTGCCTACAATGAGCAGTTCTTC.

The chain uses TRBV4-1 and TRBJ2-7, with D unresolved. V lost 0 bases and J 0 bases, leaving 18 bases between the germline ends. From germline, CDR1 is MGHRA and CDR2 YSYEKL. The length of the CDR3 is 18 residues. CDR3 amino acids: CASSQDSQELSLSYEQYF. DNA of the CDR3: TGCGCCAGCAGCCAAGATTCACAAGAACTGTCCCTCTCCTACGAGCAGTACTTC.

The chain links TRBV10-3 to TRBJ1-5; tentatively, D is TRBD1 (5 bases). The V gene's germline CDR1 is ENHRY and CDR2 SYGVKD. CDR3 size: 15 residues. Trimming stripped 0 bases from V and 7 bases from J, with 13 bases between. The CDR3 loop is CAISESATGGQPQHF. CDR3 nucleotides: TGTGCCATCAGTGAGTCGGCGACTGGGGGACAGCCCCAGCATTTT.

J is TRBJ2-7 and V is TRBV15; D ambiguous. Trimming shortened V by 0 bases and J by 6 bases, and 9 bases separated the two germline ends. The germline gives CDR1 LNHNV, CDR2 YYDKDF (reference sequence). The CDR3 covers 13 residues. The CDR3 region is CATSRERPSEQYF. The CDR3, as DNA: TGTGCCACCAGCAGAGAGAGGCCAAGCGAGCAGTACTTC. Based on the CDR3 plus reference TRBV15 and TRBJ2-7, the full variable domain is DAMVIQNPRYQVTQFGKPVTLSCSQTLNHNVMYWYQQKSSQAPKLLFHYYDKDFNNEADTPDNFQSRRPNTSFCFLDIRSPGLGDTAMYLCATSRERPSEQYFGPGTRLTVT.

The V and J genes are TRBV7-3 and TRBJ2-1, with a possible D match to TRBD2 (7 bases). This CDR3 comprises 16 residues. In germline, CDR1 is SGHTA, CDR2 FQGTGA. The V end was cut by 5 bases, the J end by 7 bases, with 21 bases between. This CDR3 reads CASSPRGGGGRNEQFF. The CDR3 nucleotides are TGTGCCAGCAGCCCACGCGGGGGCGGTGGCAGGAATGAGCAGTTCTTC.

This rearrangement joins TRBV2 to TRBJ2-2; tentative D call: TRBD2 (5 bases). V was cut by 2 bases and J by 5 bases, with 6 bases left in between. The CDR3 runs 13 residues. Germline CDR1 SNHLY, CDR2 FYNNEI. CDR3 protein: CASSESGTGELFF. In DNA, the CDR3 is TGTGCCAGCAGTGAAAGCGGTACCGGGGAGCTGTTTTTT.

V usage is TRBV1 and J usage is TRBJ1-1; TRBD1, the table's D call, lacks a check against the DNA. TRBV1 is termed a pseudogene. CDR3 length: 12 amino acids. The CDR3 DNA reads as TGCACCAGCAGGCAGGGGAACACTGAAGCTTTCTTT. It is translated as CTSRQGNTEAFF.

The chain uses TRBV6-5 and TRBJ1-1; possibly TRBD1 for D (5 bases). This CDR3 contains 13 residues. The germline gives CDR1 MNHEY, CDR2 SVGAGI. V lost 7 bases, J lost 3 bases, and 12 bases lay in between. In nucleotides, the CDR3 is TGTGCCAGCACCCAAGACAGTTACACTGAAGCTTTCTTT. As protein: CASTQDSYTEAFF.

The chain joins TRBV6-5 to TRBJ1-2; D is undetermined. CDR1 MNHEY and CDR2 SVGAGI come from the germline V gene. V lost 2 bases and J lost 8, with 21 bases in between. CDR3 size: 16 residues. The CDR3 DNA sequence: TGTGCCAGCAGTTACGGCTCCGACACGAACCCTCTGGGCTACACCTTC. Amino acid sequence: CASSYGSDTNPLGYTF.

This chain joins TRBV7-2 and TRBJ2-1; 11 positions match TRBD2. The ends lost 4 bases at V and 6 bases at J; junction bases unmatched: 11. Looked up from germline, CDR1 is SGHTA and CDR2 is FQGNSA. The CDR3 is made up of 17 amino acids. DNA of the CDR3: TGTGCCAGCAGCTCCTTTTCGACTAGCGGGGCTGCCAATGAGCAGTTCTTC. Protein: CASSSFSTSGAANEQFF.

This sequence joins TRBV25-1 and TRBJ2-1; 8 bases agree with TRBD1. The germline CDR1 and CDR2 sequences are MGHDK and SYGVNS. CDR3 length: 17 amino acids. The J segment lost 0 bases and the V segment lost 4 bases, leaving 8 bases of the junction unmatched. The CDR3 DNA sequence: TGTGCCAGCAGTGCTCTCCGGACAGGGCGCTCCTACAATGAGCAGTTCTTC. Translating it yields CASSALRTGRSYNEQFF.

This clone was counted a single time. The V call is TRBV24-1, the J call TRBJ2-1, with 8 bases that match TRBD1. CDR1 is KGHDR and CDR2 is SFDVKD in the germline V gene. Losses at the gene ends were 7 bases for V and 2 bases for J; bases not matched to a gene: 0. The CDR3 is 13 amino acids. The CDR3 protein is CATRDRAYNEQFF. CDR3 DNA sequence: TGTGCCACCAGGGACAGGGCCTACAATGAGCAGTTCTTC.

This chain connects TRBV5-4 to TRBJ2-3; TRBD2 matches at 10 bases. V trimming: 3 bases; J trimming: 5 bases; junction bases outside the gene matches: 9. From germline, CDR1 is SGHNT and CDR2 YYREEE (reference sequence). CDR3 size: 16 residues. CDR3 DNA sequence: TGTGCCAGCAGCTCCGTTTCAGCGGGGGGGTTAGATACGCAGTATTTT. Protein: CASSSVSAGGLDTQYF.